This T cell receptor (beta chain) derives from a study of metastatic and nonmetastatic thyroid tumors. The authors' processing: It was from CDR3 differences across clinicopathological groups that a distant-metastasis classifier for papillary thyroid cancer was built. With MiXCR, TCRdb reprocessed the PCR reads. These V and J calls originate from TCRdb's pipeline instead of the authors' own analysis. The data hold tens of thousands of clones, with less than 20% observed a single time. Each patient went into thyroid surgery without having received any treatment. The table lists this clone with many counts. This receptor was obtained from a female donor with papillary thyroid cancer or a benign thyroid nodule (not recorded which). Some clones in this sample may be carry-over from other donors' samples. Sequenced sample: blood.

The CDR3 protein is CASSLVSLGLAGGEQYF. The CDR3 bases are TGTGCCAGCAGCTTAGTATCGCTGGGGCTAGCGGGAGGCGAGCAGTACTTC. The J gene is TRBJ2-7, the V gene TRBV11-1; 11 positions match TRBD2. There are 17 residues in the CDR3. Germline V gives CDR1 SGHAT, CDR2 FQDESV (reference sequence). V was clipped by 1 base and J by 6 bases; unmatched bases: 11.